The 5 T cell receptor beta chains given below trace back to one sample, sequenced in a study of cytomegalovirus exposure and HLA in healthy donors. Primers for the PCR totalled 60 Vbeta and 13 Jbeta. Sequenced by immunoSEQ multiplex PCR; TCRdb stores in-frame clones only, minus some. The sample lists some 190,000 clones, about nine tenths occurring once. The sample consisted of PBMCs. The receptors derive from a man aged 30 to 45 in good health and CMV-seronegative.

The rearrangement joins TRBV28 to TRBJ1-1, with D maybe TRBD1 (5 bases). The germline V and J ends were trimmed by 8 bases and 5 bases, with 12 bases remaining between them. The germline CDR1 and CDR2 sequences are MDHEN and SYDVKM. There are 12 residues in the CDR3. For the CDR3, the DNA is TGTGCCAGCTGGGGGGGAGGGACTGAAGCTTTCTTT. Protein product: CASWGGGTEAFF.

This clone was seen once. V usage is TRBV19 and J usage is TRBJ1-2, with D tentatively TRBD1 (6 bases). The CDR3 sequence is 15 residues long. The V and J ends lost 8 bases and 3 bases respectively, with 19 bases between them. Germline CDR1 and CDR2: LNHDA and SQIVND (reference sequence). CDR3 protein: CASLKGGNRYYGYTF. DNA of the CDR3: TGTGCCAGTCTTAAAGGGGGTAACCGCTACTATGGCTACACCTTC.

As to this clone: One end of the junction is discordant with germline, which a read error may explain. The V gene is TRBV7-9, the J gene TRBJ2-7, with D perhaps TRBD1 (6 bases). This CDR3 has 13 amino acids. CDR1 is SEHNR, CDR2 FQNEAQ, per germline (reference sequence). The CDR3 bases are TGTTCCAGCAGCTCCGGGACAATCTACGAGCAGTACTTC. As protein: CSSSSGTIYEQYF. The full variable domain, in which reference TRBV7-9 and TRBJ2-7 provide the parts outside the CDR3, is DTGVSQNPRHKITKRGQNVTFRCDPISEHNRLYWYRQTLGQGPEFLTYFQNEAQLEKSRLLSDRFSAERPKGSFSTLEIQRTEQGDSAMYLCSSSSGTIYEQYFGPGTRLTVT.

Worth noting for this clone: Relative to the germline gene, one junction end is altered; a read error may explain this. The J gene is TRBJ2-5, the V gene TRBV4-2; TRBD1 might be the D (6 bases). Looked up from germline, CDR1 is LGHNA and CDR2 is YNFKEQ. The CDR3 sequence is 17 residues long. The CDR3 here is CASSQVWSDSSGETQYF. The CDR3 bases are TGTGCCAGCAGCCAAGTTTGGTCGGACAGTTCCGGTGAGACTCAGTACTTC.

This rearrangement joins TRBV19 to TRBJ1-5; 7 bases are shared with TRBD1. The germline V gene encodes CDR1 LNHDA and CDR2 SQIVND (reference sequence). The trim removed 6 bases at V and 0 bases at J, leaving 8 bases unmatched. The CDR3 contains 16 residues. CDR3 in amino acids: CASRPQGGYSNQPQHF. The CDR3 DNA is TGTGCCAGTAGGCCCCAGGGGGGTTATAGCAATCAGCCCCAGCATTTT.